The T cell receptor (beta chain) described here comes from a study of CD8 T cells in ankylosing spondylitis. This clonotype was counted a few times. No antigen is known for it. Notes on the study in general: In ankylosing spondylitis blood, a motif of roughly eight highly homologous TCR beta variants appeared characteristic.

Quantitative 5'-RACE with molecular barcodes was used to make the TCR beta libraries. In TCRdb, the 5' RACE reads were re-called with MiXCR into one record per CDR3 protein. The sample includes hundreds of thousands of distinct CDR3 sequences, approximately 10% of them seen just once. V was cut by 3 bases and J by 3 bases, with 11 bases left in between. CDR1 and CDR2 (germline): DFQATT, SNEGSKA (reference sequence). The CDR3 extends over 13 amino acids. The sequenced sample consisted of blood, either unsorted or a sorted T cell fraction (not recorded which). The chain has TRBV20-1 and TRBJ1-1; D is possibly TRBD1 (5 bases). The sequence was obtained from a male donor with ankylosing spondylitis. CDR3 loop: CSARETVDTEAFF. CDR3 in DNA: TGCAGTGCTAGGGAGACAGTTGACACTGAAGCTTTCTTT.